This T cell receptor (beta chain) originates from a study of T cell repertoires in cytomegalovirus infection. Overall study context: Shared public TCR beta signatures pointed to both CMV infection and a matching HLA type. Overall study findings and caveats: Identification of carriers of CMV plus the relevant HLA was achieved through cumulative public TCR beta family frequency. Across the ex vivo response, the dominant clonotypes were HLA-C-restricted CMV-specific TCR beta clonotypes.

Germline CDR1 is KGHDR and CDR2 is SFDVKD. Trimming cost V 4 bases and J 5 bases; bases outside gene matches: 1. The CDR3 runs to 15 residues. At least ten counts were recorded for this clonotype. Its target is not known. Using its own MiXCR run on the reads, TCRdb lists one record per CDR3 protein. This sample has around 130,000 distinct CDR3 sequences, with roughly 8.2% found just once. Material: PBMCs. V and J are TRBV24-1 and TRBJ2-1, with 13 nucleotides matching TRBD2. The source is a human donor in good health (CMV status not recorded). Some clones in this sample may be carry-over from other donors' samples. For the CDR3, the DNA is TGTGCCACCAGTGAAGGGACTAGCGGGGACAATGAGCAGTTCTTC. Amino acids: CATSEGTSGDNEQFF.